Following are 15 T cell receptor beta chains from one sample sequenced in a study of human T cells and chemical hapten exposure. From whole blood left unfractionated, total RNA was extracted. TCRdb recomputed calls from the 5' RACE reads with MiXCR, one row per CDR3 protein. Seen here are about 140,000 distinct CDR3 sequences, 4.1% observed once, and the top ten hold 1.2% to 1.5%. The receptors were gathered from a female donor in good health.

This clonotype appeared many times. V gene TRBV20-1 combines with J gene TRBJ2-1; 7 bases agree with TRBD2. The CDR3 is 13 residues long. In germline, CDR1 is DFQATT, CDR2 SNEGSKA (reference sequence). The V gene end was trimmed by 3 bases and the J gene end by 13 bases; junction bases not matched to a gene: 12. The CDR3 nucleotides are TGCAGTGCTAGCTGGGTAGCGGGCCTCTCCCAGTTCTTC. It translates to CSASWVAGLSQFF.

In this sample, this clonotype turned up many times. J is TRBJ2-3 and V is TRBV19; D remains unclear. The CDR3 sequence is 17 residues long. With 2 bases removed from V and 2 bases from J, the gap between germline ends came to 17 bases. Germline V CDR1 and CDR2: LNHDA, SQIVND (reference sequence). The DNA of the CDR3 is TGTGCCAGTAGTATATCAACCCGACCCGGAGCCACAGATACGCAGTATTTT. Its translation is CASSISTRPGATDTQYF.

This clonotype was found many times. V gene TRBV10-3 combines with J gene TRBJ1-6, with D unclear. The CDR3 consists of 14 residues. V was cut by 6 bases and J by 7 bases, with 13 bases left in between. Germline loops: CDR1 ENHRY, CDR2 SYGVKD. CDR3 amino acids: CAISPGEGNSPLHF. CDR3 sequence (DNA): TGTGCCATCAGCCCCGGGGAAGGGAATTCACCCCTCCACTTT.

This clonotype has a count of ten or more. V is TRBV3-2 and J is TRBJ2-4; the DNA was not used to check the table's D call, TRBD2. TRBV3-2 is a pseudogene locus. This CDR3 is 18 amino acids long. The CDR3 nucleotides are TGTGCCAGCAGCCAAGAGATCCTAGCATCGGGGGCCAAAAACATTCAGTACTTC. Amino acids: CASSQEILASGAKNIQYF.

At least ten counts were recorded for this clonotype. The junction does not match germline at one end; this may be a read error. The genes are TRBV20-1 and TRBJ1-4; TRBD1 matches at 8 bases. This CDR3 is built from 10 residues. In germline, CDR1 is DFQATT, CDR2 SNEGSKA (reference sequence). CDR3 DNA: TGCAGTGCTCGAGGGGACAGGCCCCTTTTT. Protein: CSARGDRPLF.

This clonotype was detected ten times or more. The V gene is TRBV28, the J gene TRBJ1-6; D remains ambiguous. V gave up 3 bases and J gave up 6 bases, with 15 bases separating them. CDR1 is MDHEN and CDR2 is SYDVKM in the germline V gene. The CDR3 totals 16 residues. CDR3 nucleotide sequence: TGTGCCAGCAGTTTTGAGCAGGAAATACCTAATTCACCCCTCCACTTT. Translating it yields CASSFEQEIPNSPLHF.

CDR3 sequence (DNA): TGTGCCGACGGGGGCCCGCGCTCTGGAAACACCATATATTTT. Translating gives CADGGPRSGNTIYF. V and J are TRBV7-9 and TRBJ1-3; D possibly corresponds to TRBD1 (6 bases). The V and J ends lost 11 bases and 0 bases respectively, with 14 bases between them. CDR1 and CDR2 from the germline V gene are SEHNR and FQNEAQ (reference sequence). The CDR3 consists of 14 residues.

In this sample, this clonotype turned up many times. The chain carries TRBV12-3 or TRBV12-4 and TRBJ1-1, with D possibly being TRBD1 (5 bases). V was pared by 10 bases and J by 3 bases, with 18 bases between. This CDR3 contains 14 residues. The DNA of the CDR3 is TGTGCCACACAAGTGGGGCCCTTCGACACTGAAGCTTTCTTT. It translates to CATQVGPFDTEAFF.

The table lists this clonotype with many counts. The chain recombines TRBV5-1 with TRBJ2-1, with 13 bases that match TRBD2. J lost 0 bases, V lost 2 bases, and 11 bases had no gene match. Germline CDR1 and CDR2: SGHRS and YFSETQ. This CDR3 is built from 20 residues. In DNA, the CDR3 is TGCGCCAGCAGCTTTCCAAGACTAGCGGGGGGCTTCAGCTCCTACAATGAGCAGTTCTTC. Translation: CASSFPRLAGGFSSYNEQFF.

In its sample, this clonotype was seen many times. CDR3 region: CASSGTYEQYF. In nucleotides, the CDR3 is TGCGCCAGCAGCGGTACCTACGAGCAGTACTTC. The chain links TRBV5-1 to TRBJ2-7, with no clear D. Germline assignment: CDR1 SGHRS and CDR2 YFSETQ. With 4 bases removed from V and 2 bases from J, the gap between germline ends came to 4 bases. The CDR3 runs 11 residues.

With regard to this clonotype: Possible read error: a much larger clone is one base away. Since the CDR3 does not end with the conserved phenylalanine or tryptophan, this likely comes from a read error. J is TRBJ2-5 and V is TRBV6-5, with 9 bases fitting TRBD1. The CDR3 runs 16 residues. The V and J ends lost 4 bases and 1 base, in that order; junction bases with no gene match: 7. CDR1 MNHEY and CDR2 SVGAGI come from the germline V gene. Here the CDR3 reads CASSFSGTGSQETQYY. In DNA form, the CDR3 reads TGTGCCAGCAGTTTCTCCGGGACAGGGTCCCAAGAGACCCAGTACTAC.

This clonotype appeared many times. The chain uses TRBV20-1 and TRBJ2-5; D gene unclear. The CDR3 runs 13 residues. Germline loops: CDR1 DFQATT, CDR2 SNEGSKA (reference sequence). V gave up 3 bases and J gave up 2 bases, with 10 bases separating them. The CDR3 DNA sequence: TGCAGTGCTAGCCCGGACGCGCAAGAGACCCAGTACTTC. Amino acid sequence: CSASPDAQETQYF.

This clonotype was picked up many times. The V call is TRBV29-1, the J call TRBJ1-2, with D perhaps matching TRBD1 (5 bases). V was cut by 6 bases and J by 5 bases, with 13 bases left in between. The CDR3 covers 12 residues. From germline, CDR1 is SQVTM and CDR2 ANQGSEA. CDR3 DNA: TGCAGCGTGGGGCAGGCGAAATATGGCTACACCTTC. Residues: CSVGQAKYGYTF.

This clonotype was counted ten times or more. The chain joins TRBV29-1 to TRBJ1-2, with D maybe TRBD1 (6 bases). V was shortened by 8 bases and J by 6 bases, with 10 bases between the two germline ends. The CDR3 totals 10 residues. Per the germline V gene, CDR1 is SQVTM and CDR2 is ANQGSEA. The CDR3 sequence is CSTGMDGYTF. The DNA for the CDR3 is TGCAGCACAGGGATGGATGGCTACACCTTC.

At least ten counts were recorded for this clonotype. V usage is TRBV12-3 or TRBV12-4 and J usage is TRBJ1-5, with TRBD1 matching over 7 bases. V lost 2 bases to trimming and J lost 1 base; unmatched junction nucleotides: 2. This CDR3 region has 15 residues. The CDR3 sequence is CASSLRQGSNQPQHF. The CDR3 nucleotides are TGTGCCAGCAGTTTACGACAGGGAAGCAATCAGCCCCAGCATTTT.